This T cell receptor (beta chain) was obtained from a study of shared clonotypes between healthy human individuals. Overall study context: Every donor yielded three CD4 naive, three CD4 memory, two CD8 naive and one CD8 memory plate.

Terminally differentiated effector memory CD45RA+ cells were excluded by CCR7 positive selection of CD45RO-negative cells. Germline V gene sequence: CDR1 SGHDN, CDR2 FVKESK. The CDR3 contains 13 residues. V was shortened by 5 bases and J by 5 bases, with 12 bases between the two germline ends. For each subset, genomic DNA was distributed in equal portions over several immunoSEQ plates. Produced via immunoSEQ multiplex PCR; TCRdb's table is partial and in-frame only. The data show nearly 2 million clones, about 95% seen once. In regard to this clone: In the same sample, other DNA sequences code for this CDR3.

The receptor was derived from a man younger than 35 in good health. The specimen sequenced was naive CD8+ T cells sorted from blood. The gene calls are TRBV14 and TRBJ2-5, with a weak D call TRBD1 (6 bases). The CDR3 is CASSSTGWETQYF. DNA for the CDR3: TGTGCCAGCAGCAGCACAGGGTGGGAGACCCAGTACTTC.